This paragraph reports one TCR beta chain. These data originate in a study of blood T cell repertoires in COVID-19. Study-wide background: From the United States, Italy and Spain came samples of acute and convalescent COVID-19.

The trim removed 6 bases at V and 6 bases at J, leaving 12 bases unmatched. Germline V gives CDR1 MNHEY, CDR2 SVGAGI. The CDR3 runs 15 residues. Method: immunoSEQ multiplex PCR; TCRdb's copy keeps in-frame clones and lacks some. The data show tens of thousands of clones, approximately 86% seen once. Sequenced material: peripheral blood. This sequence originates from a man aged 55-75 years with COVID-19, enrolled during active disease. This chain links TRBV6-5 with TRBJ2-3; 7 bases are shared with TRBD2. The CDR3, as DNA: TGTGCCAGCAGACGAGGACTAGGTGGTTACGATACGCAGTATTTT. It is translated as CASRRGLGGYDTQYF.